This T cell receptor beta chain originates from a study of blood T cell repertoires in COVID-19 (TCRdb year 2020). Regarding the study in general: The collaborator samples originated in the United States, Italy and Spain and spanned the acute and convalescent phases of COVID-19. The material from the prospective study consisted of cDNA or gDNA derived from T cells, B-cell-depleted T cells, or PBMCs. Subjects who had been exposed to COVID-19, were actively infected with it, or had recovered from it provided the deeply sampled blood TCRbeta repertoires that made up the dataset. The repertoires were made available in a free public database intended to serve as a resource for research on the immune response to SARS-CoV-2. Samples were obtained from the ongoing ImmuneRACE study (first 160 participants) and from 1,000 to 1,500 subjects provided by 6 global collaborators. Sample metadata almost always included a de-identified subject ID, COVID-19 status, age in years and sex. HLA class I and class II types, where available, came from metadata supplied by the sample provider rather than from assay-based typing. General conclusions and limits of the study: How much clinical and demographic metadata was included differed by source and by participant, and the metadata was provided uncurated.

TCRbeta CDR3 regions were amplified from genomic DNA by means of the immunoSEQ Assay, a bias-controlled multiplex PCR. The original methods were these. The number of nucleated cells in each sample was estimated by amplification of reference gene primers within the assay. To quantify the absolute abundance of each unique TCRbeta CDR3 rearrangement, sequence reads were collapsed and filtered. Productive Simpson clonality was computed per sample as the square root of Simpson's diversity index over productive rearrangements. The clones in this table, taken by TCRdb from immuneACCESS, are in-frame only. Not every clone is retained; where verified, under half of the shortfall comes from an unresolved V gene, and the cause of the rest is unknown. That table is the source of V, J and clone size, and D and trimming were worked out from the DNA. Recorded for this sample are fewer than 180,000 clones; 65% to 90% of them occurred a single time. The ten biggest clones cover less than 3.5% of the sample.

From a lookup of the germline V gene (reference sequence), CDR1 and CDR2 are PRHDT and FYEKMQ. V loses 0 bases of germline sequence and J loses 0 bases, and the interval between the two ends is 7 bases. Measured from the cysteine to the phenylalanine, the CDR3 is 15 residues long. Only the CDR3 part of the read is kept: 45 bases, read in frame from the first base. Whole blood was collected in K2EDTA tubes by collaborating institutions according to the institutions' own protocols. For TCRbeta analysis, collaborators shipped samples as frozen whole blood, isolated PBMCs, or DNA extracted from either of those sample types. Regarding this clone: The specificity of this receptor is unknown. Per-base quality was not reported, and no clone a single base away is much larger than it.

The V and J genes are TRBV13 and TRBJ2-3; the D gene cannot be resolved reliably. The sample consisted of peripheral blood. The origin of this receptor is a man aged 65-85 years with acute or convalescent COVID-19. The CDR3 has the sequence CASSLGWSSTDTQYF. The nucleotides are TGTGCCAGCAGCTTAGGCTGGAGTAGCACAGATACGCAGTATTTT. Full variable domain (CDR3 extended with the reference TRBV13 and TRBJ2-3 proteins): AAGVIQSPRHLIKEKRETATLKCYPIPRHDTVYWYQQGPGQDPQFLISFYEKMQSDKGSIPDRFSAQQFSDYHSELNMSSLELGDSALYFCASSLGWSSTDTQYFGPGTRLTVL.